This entry lists 23 T cell receptor beta chains sequenced from one sample in a study of human T cells and chemical hapten exposure. Time point indicated: patch test 3, about 24 weeks after DPC sensitization. As for treatment: therapeutic diphenylcyclopropenone sensitization with weekly scalp DPC. In TCRdb, the RACE reads were re-called with MiXCR into one record per CDR3 protein. Among about 200,000 distinct CDR3 sequences listed, about 25% were seen once. Sequences were derived from whole blood, sampled in connection with sensitization to the hapten diphenylcyclopropenone (DPC). These receptors all come from a woman aged 40 to 49 with alopecia areata. Some clones in this sample may be carry-over from other donors' samples.

This clonotype was seen only a few times. The genes are TRBV12-3 or TRBV12-4 and TRBJ1-2; D remains unclear. There are 13 residues in the CDR3. Trimming took off 5 bases at V and 2 bases at J, with 9 bases between the two ends. CDR3 protein: CASSHDGNYGYTF. CDR3 nucleotide sequence: TGTGCCAGCAGTCATGACGGGAACTATGGCTACACCTTC.

The V and J genes are TRBV7-3 and TRBJ2-2; perhaps TRBD2 as D (6 bases). The CDR3 loop spans 18 amino acids. Germline CDR1 reads SGHTA; CDR2 reads FQGTGA. The V end was cut by 2 bases, the J end by 7 bases, with 23 bases between. This CDR3 reads CASSLGARTTPWGGELFF. DNA of the CDR3: TGTGCCAGCAGCTTAGGGGCCCGGACTACCCCATGGGGCGGGGAGCTGTTTTTT.

The sample holds a few counts of this clonotype. V gene TRBV21-1 combines with J gene TRBJ2-7; TRBD1, as called in the table, went unchecked against the DNA. TRBV21-1 is shown as a pseudogene. The CDR3 runs 20 residues. The CDR3 region has the DNA TGTGCCAGCAGCAACTCTTCTTCGATATCTGACAGGCACCCCAGCGACGAGCAGTACTTC. Translation: CASSNSSSISDRHPSDEQYF.

The chain links TRBV7-9 to TRBJ1-4; no clear D. Between the trimmed V and J ends, which lost 5 bases and 5 bases, there was a span of 9 bases. Per germline, CDR1 SEHNR and CDR2 FQNEAQ (reference sequence). This CDR3 is 13 amino acids long. The CDR3 DNA is TGTGCCAGCAGCGTTGACCGGAATGAAAAACTGTTTTTT. Amino acid sequence: CASSVDRNEKLFF.

This rearrangement joins TRBV6-6 to TRBJ2-4, with a tentative D call TRBD1 (7 bases). Germline values: CDR1 MNHNY, CDR2 SVGAGI (reference sequence). This CDR3 comprises 15 residues. Deletions cut 2 bases from V and 8 bases from J, with 16 bases between. The CDR3 sequence: CASSYPTGRGDIQYF. The CDR3 coding sequence is TGTGCCAGCAGTTACCCGACAGGGCGGGGAGACATTCAGTACTTC.

V usage is TRBV2 and J usage is TRBJ2-7; TRBD1 agrees at 7 bases. V gave up 3 bases and J gave up 5 bases; unmatched junction bases: 7. The germline V gene has CDR1 SNHLY and CDR2 FYNNEI. The CDR3 totals 14 residues. This CDR3 is CASSDRQGSHEQYF. The CDR3 DNA reads as TGTGCCAGCAGTGACAGACAGGGATCCCACGAGCAGTACTTC.

This clonotype occurred a few times. V is TRBV28 and J is TRBJ2-1; 9 bases fit TRBD2. The germline V gene has CDR1 MDHEN and CDR2 SYDVKM. The CDR3 has 15 residues. Trimming removed 5 bases from V and 0 bases from J; junction bases left unmatched: 2. The CDR3 protein is CASSLAGRSYNEQFF. In DNA form, the CDR3 reads TGTGCCAGCAGTCTAGCGGGACGCTCCTACAATGAGCAGTTCTTC.

This clonotype occurred a few times. This rearrangement joins TRBV20-1 to TRBJ1-1; the match to TRBD1 covers 10 bases. V lost 2 bases and J lost 4; bases outside the gene matches: 4. This CDR3 contains 14 residues. Germline V CDR1 and CDR2: DFQATT, SNEGSKA (reference sequence). As DNA, the CDR3 is TGCAGTGCTAGACCCGGGACAGGGGTCACTGAAGCTTTCTTT. Translating gives CSARPGTGVTEAFF.

This clonotype was counted at least ten times. The V gene is TRBV4-2, the J gene TRBJ2-3, with D perhaps TRBD2 (6 bases). Germline-derived CDR1 and CDR2 are LGHNA and YNFKEQ. V lost 0 bases to trimming and J lost 3 bases, with 13 bases between them. The CDR3 is 16 amino acids. CDR3 amino acids: CASSQEGAGTTDTQYF. The DNA for the CDR3 is TGTGCCAGCAGCCAAGAAGGTGCGGGGACTACAGATACGCAGTATTTT.

V usage is TRBV6-1 and J usage is TRBJ1-2; D is unclear. Trimming took off 3 bases at V and 3 bases at J, with 8 bases between the two ends. Germline V gene data show CDR1 as MNHNS and CDR2 as SASEGT. The CDR3 is made up of 13 amino acids. The CDR3 loop reads CASSERQDYGYTF. The CDR3, as DNA: TGTGCCAGCAGTGAGAGGCAGGACTATGGCTACACCTTC.

The chain uses TRBV20-1 and TRBJ2-7, with D perhaps TRBD1 (6 bases). The germline V and J ends were trimmed by 5 bases and 2 bases, with 19 bases remaining between them. CDR3 size: 15 residues. The germline V gene encodes CDR1 DFQATT and CDR2 SNEGSKA (reference sequence). CDR3 amino acids: CSALTGRDITYEQYF. DNA for the CDR3: TGCAGTGCTCTTACAGGGCGCGATATTACCTACGAGCAGTACTTC.

The rearrangement uses TRBV4-3 and TRBJ1-4; possibly TRBD1 for D (6 bases). The V gene's germline CDR1 is LGHNA and CDR2 YSLEER. Trimming shortened V by 3 bases and J by 3 bases, and 8 bases separated the two germline ends. The CDR3 extends over 14 amino acids. This CDR3 reads CASSHQGPNEKLFF. Here the CDR3 DNA reads TGCGCCAGCAGCCACCAGGGGCCTAATGAAAAACTGTTTTTT.

The chain is built from TRBV28 and TRBJ1-1, with D possibly matching TRBD1 (5 bases). The V gene's germline CDR1 is MDHEN and CDR2 SYDVKM. This CDR3 has 17 residues. Between the trimmed V and J ends, which lost 2 bases and 0 bases, there was a span of 16 bases. CDR3: CASSLQRWTPLNTEAFF. In DNA form, the CDR3 reads TGTGCCAGCAGTTTACAAAGATGGACACCCTTGAACACTGAAGCTTTCTTT.

This clonotype has only a few counts. The chain links TRBV4-2 to TRBJ1-2, with TRBD1 identical over 7 bases. This CDR3 is 14 amino acids long. In germline, CDR1 is LGHNA, CDR2 YNFKEQ. Trimming at V came to 0 bases and at J to 7 bases, leaving 5 bases not matched to a gene. The CDR3 coding sequence is TGTGCCAGCAGCCAAGATGGAGGGGGCGGTGGCTACACCTTC. Its protein is CASSQDGGGGGYTF.

This clonotype showed up just a few times. This sequence joins TRBV4-3 and TRBJ2-3, with TRBD1 matching over 9 bases. The germline CDR1 and CDR2 sequences are LGHNA and YSLEER. V lost 2 bases to trimming and J lost 3 bases; unmatched junction nucleotides: 6. The CDR3 has 16 amino acids. DNA for the CDR3: TGCGCCAGCAGCCAACTGGCACAGGGGGCGACAGATACGCAGTATTTT. Protein product: CASSQLAQGATDTQYF.

The CDR3 sequence is CASSPQGARNQPQHF. For the CDR3, the DNA is TGCGCCAGCAGCCCCCAGGGGGCCCGCAATCAGCCCCAGCATTTT. The chain is built from TRBV5-1 and TRBJ1-5; 8 nucleotides line up with TRBD1. Per germline, CDR1 SGHRS and CDR2 YFSETQ. The CDR3 consists of 15 residues. V trimming: 4 bases; J trimming: 2 bases; junction bases outside the gene matches: 5.

Ten or more counts support this clonotype. This chain links TRBV9 with TRBJ2-7; 8 bases agree with TRBD1. Germline V gives CDR1 SGDLS, CDR2 YYNGEE. This CDR3 contains 15 residues. V lost 0 bases, J lost 5 bases, and 7 bases stayed unmatched. DNA of the CDR3: TGTGCCAGCAGCGTAGGCTCGACAGGGGCCCACGAGCAGTACTTC. Encoded protein: CASSVGSTGAHEQYF.

This clonotype was observed a handful of times. This chain uses TRBV19 with TRBJ2-1; 12 bases align to TRBD2. The CDR3 loop spans 15 amino acids. The ends lost 5 bases at V and 6 bases at J; junction bases unmatched: 5. The germline gives CDR1 LNHDA, CDR2 SQIVND (reference sequence). CDR3 protein: CASSLTSGRPNEQFF. The DNA for the CDR3 is TGTGCCAGTAGTCTGACTAGCGGGAGACCCAATGAGCAGTTCTTC.

V usage is TRBV20-1 and J usage is TRBJ2-7; D possibly corresponds to TRBD2 (6 bases). CDR3 size: 13 residues. The V end was cut by 3 bases, the J end by 1 base, with 10 bases between. The germline gives CDR1 DFQATT, CDR2 SNEGSKA (reference sequence). The CDR3 loop reads CSASLADSYEQYF. DNA for the CDR3: TGCAGTGCTAGTTTAGCGGATTCCTACGAGCAGTACTTC.

This clonotype showed up just a few times. V gene TRBV6-5 combines with J gene TRBJ1-1; the match to TRBD1 covers 9 bases. The ends lost 4 bases at V and 4 bases at J; junction bases unmatched: 7. Per germline, CDR1 MNHEY and CDR2 SVGAGI. The CDR3 is 15 amino acids. CDR3 sequence (DNA): TGTGCCAGCAGTTCGGGGACAGGGCGAGGCACTGAAGCTTTCTTT. It is translated as CASSSGTGRGTEAFF.

This clonotype was seen more than once but under ten times. This chain links TRBV5-8 with TRBJ2-1; no clear D gene. Germline CDR1 is SGHTS and CDR2 is YDEGEE. The CDR3 is 14 amino acids. V lost 4 bases and J lost 12, with 20 bases in between. CDR3 nucleotides: TGTGCCAGCAGCCTGAGTGGGCTGGGCAGTGGGCAGTTCTTC. Translated: CASSLSGLGSGQFF.

The chain has TRBV29-1 and TRBJ2-3; 8 positions match TRBD2. V dropped 6 bases and J dropped 0; count of bases not matched to a gene: 8. CDR3 size: 15 residues. Germline V gives CDR1 SQVTM, CDR2 ANQGSEA. CDR3 sequence reads: CSVVNPSGSTDTQYF. In DNA form, the CDR3 reads TGCAGCGTCGTTAACCCTAGCGGGAGCACAGATACGCAGTATTTT.

The CDR3: CASSLSPGATNEKLFF. The DNA of the CDR3 is TGTGCCAGCAGCTTGTCGCCAGGAGCAACTAATGAAAAACTGTTTTTT. This chain joins TRBV5-6 and TRBJ1-4; no clear D gene. The CDR3 contains 16 residues. Germline-derived CDR1 and CDR2 are SGHDT and YYEEEE. The ends were cut back, 1 base at V and 0 bases at J, with 10 bases in the middle.